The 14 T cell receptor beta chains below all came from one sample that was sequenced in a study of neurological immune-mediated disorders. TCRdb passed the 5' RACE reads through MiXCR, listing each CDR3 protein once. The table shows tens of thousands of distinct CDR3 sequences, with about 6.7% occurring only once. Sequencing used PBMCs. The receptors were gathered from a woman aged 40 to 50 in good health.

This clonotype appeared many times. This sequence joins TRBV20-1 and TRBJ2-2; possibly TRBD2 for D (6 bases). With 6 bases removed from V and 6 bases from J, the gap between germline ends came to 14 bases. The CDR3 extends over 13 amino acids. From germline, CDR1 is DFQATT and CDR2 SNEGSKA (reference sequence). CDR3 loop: CSAPLGGSGELFF. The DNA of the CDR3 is TGCAGTGCCCCCCTGGGGGGATCCGGGGAGCTGTTTTTT.

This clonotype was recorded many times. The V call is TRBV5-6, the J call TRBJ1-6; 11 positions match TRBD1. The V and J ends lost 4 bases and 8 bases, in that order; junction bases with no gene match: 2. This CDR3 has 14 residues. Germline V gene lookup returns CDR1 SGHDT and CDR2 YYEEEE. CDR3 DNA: TGTGCCAGCAGCGTGGGACAGGGGGATTCACCCCTCCACTTT. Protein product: CASSVGQGDSPLHF.

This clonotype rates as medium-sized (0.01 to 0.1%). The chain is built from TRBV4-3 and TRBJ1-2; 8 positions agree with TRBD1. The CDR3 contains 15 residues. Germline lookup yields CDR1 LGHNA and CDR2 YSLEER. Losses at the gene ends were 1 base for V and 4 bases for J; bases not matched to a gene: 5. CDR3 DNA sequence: TGCGCCAGCAGCCAAGTGCGAACAGGGGGCTATGGCTACACCTTC. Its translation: CASSQVRTGGYGYTF.

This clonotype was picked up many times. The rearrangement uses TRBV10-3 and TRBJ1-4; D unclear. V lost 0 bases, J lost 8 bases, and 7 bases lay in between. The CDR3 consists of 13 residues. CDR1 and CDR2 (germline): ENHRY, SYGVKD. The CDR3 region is CAISESAEEKLFF. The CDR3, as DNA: TGTGCCATCAGTGAGTCGGCAGAGGAAAAACTGTTTTTT.

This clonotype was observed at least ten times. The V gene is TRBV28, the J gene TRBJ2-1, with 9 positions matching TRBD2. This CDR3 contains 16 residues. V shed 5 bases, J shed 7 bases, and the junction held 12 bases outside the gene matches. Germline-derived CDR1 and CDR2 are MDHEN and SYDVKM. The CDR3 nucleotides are TGTGCCAGCAGTATCCCCGGGACTAGCAGTAGAAATGAGCAGTTCTTC. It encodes CASSIPGTSSRNEQFF.

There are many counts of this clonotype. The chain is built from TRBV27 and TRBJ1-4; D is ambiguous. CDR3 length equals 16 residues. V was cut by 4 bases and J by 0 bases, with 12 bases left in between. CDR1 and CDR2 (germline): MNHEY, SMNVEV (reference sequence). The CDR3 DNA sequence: TGTGCCAGCAGTTCCCGGCAGTCGGCAACTAATGAAAAACTGTTTTTT. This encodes CASSSRQSATNEKLFF.

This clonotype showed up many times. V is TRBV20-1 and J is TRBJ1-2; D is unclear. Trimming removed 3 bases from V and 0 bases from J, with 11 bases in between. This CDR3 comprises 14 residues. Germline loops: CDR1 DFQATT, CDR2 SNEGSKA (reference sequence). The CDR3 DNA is TGCAGTGCTAGTACCCCAGGCACTAACTATGGCTACACCTTC. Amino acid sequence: CSASTPGTNYGYTF.

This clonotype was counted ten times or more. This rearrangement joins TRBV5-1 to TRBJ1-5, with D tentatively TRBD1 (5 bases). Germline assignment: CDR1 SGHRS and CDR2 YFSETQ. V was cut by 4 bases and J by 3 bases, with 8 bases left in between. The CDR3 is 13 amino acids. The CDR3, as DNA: TGCGCCAGCAGCCTCAGGGTCAATCAGCCCCAGCATTTT. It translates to CASSLRVNQPQHF. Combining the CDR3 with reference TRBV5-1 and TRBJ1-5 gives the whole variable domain KAGVTQTPRYLIKTRGQQVTLSCSPISGHRSVSWYQQTPGQGLQFLFEYFSETQRNKGNFPGRFSGRQFSNSRSEMNVSTLELGDSALYLCASSLRVNQPQHFGDGTRLSIL.

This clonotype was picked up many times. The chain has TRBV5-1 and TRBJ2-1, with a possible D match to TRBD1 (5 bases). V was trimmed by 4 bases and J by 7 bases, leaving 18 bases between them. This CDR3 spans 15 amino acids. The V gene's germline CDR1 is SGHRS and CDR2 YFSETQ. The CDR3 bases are TGCGCCAGCAGCCTGTCTGCAGGGTTGATGAATGAGCAGTTCTTC. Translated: CASSLSAGLMNEQFF.

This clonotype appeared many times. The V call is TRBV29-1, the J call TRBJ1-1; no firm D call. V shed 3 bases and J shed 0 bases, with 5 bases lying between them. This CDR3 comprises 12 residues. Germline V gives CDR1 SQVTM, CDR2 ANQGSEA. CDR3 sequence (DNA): TGCAGCGTTGAGAGTCTGAACACTGAAGCTTTCTTT. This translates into CSVESLNTEAFF.

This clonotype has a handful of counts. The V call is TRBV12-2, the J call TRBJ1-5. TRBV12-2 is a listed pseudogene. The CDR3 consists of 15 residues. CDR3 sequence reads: CASRLSVGSNQPQHF. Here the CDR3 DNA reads TGTGCAAGTCGCCTCTCGGTAGGTAGCAATCAGCCCCAGCATTTT.

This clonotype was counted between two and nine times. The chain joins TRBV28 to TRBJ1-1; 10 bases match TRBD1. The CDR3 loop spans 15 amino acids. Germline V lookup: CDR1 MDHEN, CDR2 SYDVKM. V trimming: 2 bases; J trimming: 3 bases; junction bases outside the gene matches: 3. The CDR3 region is CASSLTGQGYTEAFF. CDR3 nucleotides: TGTGCCAGCAGTTTAACGGGACAGGGGTACACTGAAGCTTTCTTT.

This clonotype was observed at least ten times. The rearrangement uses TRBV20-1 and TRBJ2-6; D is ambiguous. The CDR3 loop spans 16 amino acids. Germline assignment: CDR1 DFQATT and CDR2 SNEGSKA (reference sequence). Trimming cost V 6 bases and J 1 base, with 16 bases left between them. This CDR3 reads CSALKGNPSGANVLTF. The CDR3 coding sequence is TGCAGTGCCTTAAAAGGGAACCCTTCTGGGGCCAACGTCCTGACTTTC.

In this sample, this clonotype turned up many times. DNA of the CDR3: TGTGCCAGCAGTCCGCGGTGGAGGGATGGCTACACCTTC. This gives the protein CASSPRWRDGYTF. The V call is TRBV27, the J call TRBJ1-2; D is unresolved. This CDR3 is built from 13 residues. The V gene's germline CDR1 is MNHEY and CDR2 SMNVEV (reference sequence). Trimming took 5 bases from V and 6 from J, leaving 13 bases between them.